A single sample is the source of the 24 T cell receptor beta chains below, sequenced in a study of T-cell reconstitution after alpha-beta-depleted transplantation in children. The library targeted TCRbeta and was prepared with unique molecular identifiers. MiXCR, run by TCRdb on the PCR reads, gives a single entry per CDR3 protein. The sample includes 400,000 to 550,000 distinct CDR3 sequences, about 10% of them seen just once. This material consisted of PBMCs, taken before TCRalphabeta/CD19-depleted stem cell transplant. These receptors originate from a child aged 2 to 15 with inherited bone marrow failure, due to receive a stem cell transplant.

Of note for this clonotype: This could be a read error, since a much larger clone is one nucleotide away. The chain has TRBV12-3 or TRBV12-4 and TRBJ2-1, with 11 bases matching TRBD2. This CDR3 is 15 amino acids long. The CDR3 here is CANSPTSGSWYEQFF. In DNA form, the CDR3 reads TGTGCCAACAGTCCTACTAGCGGGAGTTGGTATGAGCAGTTCTTC.

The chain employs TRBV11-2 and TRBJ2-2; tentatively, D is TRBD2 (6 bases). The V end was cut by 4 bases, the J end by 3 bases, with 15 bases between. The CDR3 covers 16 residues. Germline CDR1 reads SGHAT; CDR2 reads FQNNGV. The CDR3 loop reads CASSSRPGRYTGELFF. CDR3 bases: TGTGCCAGCAGCTCCCGACCGGGGAGGTACACCGGGGAGCTGTTTTTT.

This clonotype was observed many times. This CDR3 is CASSSFGTQYF. CDR3 nucleotide sequence: TGTGCCAGCAGCTCATTCGGGACCCAGTACTTC. J is TRBJ2-5 and V is TRBV7-2; D remains unclear. The CDR3 covers 11 residues. Germline V gene lookup returns CDR1 SGHTA and CDR2 FQGNSA. Trimming stripped 4 bases from V and 7 bases from J, with 7 bases between.

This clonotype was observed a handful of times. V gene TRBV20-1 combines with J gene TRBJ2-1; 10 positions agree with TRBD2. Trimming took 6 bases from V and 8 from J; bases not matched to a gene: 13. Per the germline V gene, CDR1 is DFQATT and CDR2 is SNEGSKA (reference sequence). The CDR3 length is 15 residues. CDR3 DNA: TGCAGTGCCCCCAGTTGGGGGACTAGCGTACATGAGCAGTTCTTC. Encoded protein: CSAPSWGTSVHEQFF.

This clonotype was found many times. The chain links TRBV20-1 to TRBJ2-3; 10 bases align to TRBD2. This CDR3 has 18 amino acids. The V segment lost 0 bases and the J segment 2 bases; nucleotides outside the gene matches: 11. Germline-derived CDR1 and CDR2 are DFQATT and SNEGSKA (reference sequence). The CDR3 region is CSARDLWTSGPLTDTQYF. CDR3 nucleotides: TGCAGTGCTAGAGATCTATGGACTAGCGGACCACTCACAGATACGCAGTATTTT.

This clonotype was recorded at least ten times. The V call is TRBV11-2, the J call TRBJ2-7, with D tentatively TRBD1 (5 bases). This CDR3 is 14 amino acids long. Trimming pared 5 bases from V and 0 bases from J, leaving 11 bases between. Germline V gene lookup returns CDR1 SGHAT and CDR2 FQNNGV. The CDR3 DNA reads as TGTGCCAGCAGCCCAGACAGAATCTCCTACGAGCAGTACTTC. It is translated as CASSPDRISYEQYF.

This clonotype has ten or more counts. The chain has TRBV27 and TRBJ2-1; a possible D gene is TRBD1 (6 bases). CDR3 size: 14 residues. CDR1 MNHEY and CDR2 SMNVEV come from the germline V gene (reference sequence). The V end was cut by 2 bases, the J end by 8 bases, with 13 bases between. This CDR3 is CASSLGQGSYEQFF. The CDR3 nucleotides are TGTGCCAGCAGTTTAGGGCAGGGGAGCTATGAGCAGTTCTTC.

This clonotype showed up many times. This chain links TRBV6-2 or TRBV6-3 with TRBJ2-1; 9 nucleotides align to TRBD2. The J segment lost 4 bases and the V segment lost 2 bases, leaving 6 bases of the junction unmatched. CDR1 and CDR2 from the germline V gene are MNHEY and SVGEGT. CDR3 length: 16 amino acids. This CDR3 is CASSYLVTSGYNEQFF. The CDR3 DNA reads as TGTGCCAGCAGTTACCTAGTGACTAGCGGTTACAATGAGCAGTTCTTC.

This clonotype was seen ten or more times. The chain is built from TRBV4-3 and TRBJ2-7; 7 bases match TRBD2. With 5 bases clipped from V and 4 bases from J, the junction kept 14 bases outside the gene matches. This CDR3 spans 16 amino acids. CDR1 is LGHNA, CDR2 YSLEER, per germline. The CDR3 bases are TGCGCCAGCAGCACCGCTAGCGGCGGAGCTGGGTACGAGCAGTACTTC. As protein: CASSTASGGAGYEQYF.

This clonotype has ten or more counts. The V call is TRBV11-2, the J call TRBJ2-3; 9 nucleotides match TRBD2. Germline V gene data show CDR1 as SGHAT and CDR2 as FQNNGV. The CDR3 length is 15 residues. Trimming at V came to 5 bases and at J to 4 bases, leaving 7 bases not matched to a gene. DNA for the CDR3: TGTGCCAGCAGCGCTAGCGGGAATAGGGCAGATACGCAGTATTTT. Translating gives CASSASGNRADTQYF.

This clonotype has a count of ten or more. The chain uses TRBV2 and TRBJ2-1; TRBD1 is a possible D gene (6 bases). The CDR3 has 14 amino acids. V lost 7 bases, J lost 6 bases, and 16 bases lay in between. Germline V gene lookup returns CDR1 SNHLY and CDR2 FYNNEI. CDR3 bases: TGTGCCAGCAATTTGGGCAGGGGCATCAATGAGCAGTTCTTC. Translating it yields CASNLGRGINEQFF. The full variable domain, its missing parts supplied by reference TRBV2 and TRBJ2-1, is EPEVTQTPSHQVTQMGQEVILRCVPISNHLYFYWYRQILGQKVEFLVSFYNNEISEKSEIFDDQFSVERPDGSNFTLKIRSTKLEDSAMYFCASNLGRGINEQFFGPGTRLTVL.

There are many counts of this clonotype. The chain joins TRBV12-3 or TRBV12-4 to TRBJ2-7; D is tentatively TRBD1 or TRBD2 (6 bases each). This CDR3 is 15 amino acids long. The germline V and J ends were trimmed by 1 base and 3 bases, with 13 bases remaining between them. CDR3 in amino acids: CASSLGREGGYEQYF. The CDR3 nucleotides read TGTGCCAGCAGTTTAGGGAGGGAAGGGGGCTACGAGCAGTACTTC.

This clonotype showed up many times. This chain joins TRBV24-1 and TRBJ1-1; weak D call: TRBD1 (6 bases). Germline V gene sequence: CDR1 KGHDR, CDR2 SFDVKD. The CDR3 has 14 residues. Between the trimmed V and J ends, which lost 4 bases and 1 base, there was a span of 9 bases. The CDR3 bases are TGTGCCACCAGTGACTGGGACAAGAACACTGAAGCTTTCTTT. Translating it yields CATSDWDKNTEAFF.

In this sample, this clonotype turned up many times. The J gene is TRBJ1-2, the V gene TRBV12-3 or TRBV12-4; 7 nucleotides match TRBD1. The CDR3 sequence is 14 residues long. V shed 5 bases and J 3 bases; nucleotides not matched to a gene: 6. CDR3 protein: CASSPTGAYYGYTF. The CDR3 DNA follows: TGTGCCAGCAGTCCCACAGGGGCGTACTATGGCTACACCTTC.

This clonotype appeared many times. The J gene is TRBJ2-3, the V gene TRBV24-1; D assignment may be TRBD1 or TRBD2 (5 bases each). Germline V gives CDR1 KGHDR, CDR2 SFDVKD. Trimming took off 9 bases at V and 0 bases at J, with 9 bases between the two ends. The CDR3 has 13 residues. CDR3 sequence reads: CATRGDSTDTQYF. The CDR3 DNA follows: TGTGCCACCCGAGGGGATAGCACAGATACGCAGTATTTT.

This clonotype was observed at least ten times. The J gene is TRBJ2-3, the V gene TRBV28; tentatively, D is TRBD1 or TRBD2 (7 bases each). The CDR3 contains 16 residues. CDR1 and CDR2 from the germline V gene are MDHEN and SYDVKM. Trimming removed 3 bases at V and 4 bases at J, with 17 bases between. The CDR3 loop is CASSFGYRGGADTQYF. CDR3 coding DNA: TGTGCCAGCAGTTTTGGGTACAGGGGAGGGGCAGATACGCAGTATTTT.

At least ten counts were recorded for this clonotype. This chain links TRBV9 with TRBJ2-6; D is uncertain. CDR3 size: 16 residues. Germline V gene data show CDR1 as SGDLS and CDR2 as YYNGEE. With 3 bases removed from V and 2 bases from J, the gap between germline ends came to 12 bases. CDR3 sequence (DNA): TGTGCCAGCAGCGAGAATCTATCGCCTGGGGCCAACGTCCTGACTTTC. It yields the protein CASSENLSPGANVLTF.

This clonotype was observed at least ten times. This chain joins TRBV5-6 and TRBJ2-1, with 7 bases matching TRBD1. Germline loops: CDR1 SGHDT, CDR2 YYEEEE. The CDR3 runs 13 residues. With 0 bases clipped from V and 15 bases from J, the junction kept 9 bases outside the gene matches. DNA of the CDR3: TGTGCCAGCAGCTTGGGAGACGCGACAGGGCCGTTCTTC. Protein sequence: CASSLGDATGPFF.

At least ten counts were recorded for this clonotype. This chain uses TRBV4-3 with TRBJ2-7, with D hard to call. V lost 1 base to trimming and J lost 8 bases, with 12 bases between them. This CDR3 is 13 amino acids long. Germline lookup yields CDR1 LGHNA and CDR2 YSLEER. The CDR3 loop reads CASSQVFVGKQYF. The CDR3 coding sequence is TGCGCCAGCAGCCAAGTATTTGTGGGGAAGCAGTACTTC.

The DNA for the CDR3 is TGTGCCTGGGCTCGGGGCGCCCCTCTACAAGAGACCCAGTACTTC. Translating it yields CAWARGAPLQETQYF. The chain joins TRBV30 to TRBJ2-5; tentatively, D is TRBD1 or TRBD2 (5 bases each). CDR1 GTSNPN and CDR2 SVGIG come from the germline V gene (reference sequence). V dropped 5 bases and J dropped 2 bases, with 18 bases sitting between them. This CDR3 contains 15 residues.

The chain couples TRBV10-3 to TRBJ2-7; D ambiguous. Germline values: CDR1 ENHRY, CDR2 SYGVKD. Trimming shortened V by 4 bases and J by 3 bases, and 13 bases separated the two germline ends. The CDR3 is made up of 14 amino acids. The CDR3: CAISASVADYEQYF. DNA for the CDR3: TGTGCCATCAGTGCCTCTGTGGCCGACTACGAGCAGTACTTC.

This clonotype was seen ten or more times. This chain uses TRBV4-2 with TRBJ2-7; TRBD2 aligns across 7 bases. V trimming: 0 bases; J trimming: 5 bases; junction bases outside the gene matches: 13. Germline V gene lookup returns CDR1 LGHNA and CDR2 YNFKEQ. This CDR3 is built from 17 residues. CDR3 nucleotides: TGTGCCAGCAGCCAAGATCTGATCGGGGAGGGCCGGAACGAGCAGTACTTC. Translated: CASSQDLIGEGRNEQYF.

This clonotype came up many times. The DNA for the CDR3 is TGTGCCAGCAGCTTAGCCCGACACGGAACTAATGAAAAACTGTTTTTT. It translates to CASSLARHGTNEKLFF. V gene TRBV7-9 combines with J gene TRBJ1-4; D is ambiguous. The V end lost 0 bases, the J end lost 1 base, and 9 bases lay between the germline ends. The CDR3 has 16 amino acids. In germline, CDR1 is SEHNR, CDR2 FQNEAQ (reference sequence).

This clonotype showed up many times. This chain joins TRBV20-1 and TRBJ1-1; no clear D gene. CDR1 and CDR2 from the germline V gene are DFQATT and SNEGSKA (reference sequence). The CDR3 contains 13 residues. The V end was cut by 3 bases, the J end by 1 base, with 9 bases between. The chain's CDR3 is CSASSPENTEAFF. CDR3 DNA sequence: TGCAGTGCTAGTTCCCCGGAGAACACTGAAGCTTTCTTT.